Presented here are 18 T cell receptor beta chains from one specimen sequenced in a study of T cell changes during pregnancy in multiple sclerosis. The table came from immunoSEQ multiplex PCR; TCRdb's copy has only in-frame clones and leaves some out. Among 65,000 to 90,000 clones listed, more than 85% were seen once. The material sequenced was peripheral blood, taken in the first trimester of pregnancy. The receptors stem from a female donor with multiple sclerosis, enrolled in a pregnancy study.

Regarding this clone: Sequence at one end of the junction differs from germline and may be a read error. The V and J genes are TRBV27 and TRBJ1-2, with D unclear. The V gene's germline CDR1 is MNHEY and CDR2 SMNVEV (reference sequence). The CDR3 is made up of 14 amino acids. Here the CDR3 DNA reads TGTGCCAGCAGTCTATCTATACACAACTATGGCTACACCTTC. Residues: CASSLSIHNYGYTF.

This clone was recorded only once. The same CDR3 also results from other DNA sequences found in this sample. The CDR3 sequence is CASSLAGTEAFF. The CDR3, as DNA: TGTGCCAGCAGCTTAGCCGGGACAGAAGCTTTCTTT. The genes are TRBV7-9 and TRBJ1-1, with D possibly being TRBD1 (6 bases). V was shortened by 0 bases and J by 8 bases, with 7 bases between the two germline ends. This CDR3 is built from 12 residues. Germline values: CDR1 SEHNR, CDR2 FQNEAQ (reference sequence).

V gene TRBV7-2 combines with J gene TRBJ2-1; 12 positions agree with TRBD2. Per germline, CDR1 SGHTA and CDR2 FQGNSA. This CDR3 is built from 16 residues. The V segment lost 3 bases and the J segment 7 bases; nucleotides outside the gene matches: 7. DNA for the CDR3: TGTGCCAGCAGCTTGCTAGCGGGAGGGCTCCAGAATGAGCAGTTCTTC. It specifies CASSLLAGGLQNEQFF.

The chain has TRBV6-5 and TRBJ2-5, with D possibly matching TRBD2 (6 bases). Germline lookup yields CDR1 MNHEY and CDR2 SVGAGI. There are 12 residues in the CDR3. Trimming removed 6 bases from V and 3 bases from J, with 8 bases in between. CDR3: CASRRGKETQYF. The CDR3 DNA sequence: TGTGCCAGCAGGCGGGGAAAAGAGACCCAGTACTTC.

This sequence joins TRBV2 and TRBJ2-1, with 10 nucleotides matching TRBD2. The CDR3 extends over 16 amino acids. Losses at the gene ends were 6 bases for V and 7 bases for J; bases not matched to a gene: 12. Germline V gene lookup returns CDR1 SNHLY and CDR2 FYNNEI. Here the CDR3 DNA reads TGTGCCAGCAGGCAATCCCTAGCGGGAGTTGGAAATGAGCAGTTCTTC. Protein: CASRQSLAGVGNEQFF.

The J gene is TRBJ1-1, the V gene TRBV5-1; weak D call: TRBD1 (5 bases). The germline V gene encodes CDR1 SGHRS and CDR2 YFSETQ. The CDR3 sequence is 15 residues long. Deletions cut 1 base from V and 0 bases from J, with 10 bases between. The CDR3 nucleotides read TGCGCCAGCAGCTTGCCCACAGGCGTGAACACTGAAGCTTTCTTT. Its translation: CASSLPTGVNTEAFF.

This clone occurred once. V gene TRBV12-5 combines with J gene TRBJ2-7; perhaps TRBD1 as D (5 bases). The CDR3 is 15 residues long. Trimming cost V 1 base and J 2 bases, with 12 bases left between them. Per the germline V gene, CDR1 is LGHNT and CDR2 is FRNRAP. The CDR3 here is CASGLGQGATYEQYF. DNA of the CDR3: TGTGCTAGTGGTTTGGGGCAGGGTGCTACCTACGAGCAGTACTTC.

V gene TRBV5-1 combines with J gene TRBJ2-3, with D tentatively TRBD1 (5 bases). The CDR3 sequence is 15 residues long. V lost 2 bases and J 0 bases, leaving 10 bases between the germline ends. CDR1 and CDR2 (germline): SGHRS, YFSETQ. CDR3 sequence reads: CASSLAGASTDTQYF. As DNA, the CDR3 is TGCGCCAGCAGCTTAGCTGGGGCTAGCACAGATACGCAGTATTTT.

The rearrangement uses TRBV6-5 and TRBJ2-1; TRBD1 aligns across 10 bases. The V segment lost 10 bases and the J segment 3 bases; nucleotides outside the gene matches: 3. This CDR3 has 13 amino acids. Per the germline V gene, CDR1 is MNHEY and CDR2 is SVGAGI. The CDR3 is CAIGTGDYNEQFF. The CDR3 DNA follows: TGTGCCATAGGGACAGGGGACTACAATGAGCAGTTCTTC.

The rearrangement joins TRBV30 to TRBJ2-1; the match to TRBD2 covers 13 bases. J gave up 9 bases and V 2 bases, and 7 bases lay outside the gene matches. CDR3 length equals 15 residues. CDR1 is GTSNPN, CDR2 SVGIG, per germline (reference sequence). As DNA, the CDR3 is TGTGCCTGGAGTTCCGGACTAGCGGGAGCGGGTGAGCAGTTCTTC. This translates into CAWSSGLAGAGEQFF. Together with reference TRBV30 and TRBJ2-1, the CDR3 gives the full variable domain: SQTIHQWPATLVQPVGSPLSLECTVEGTSNPNLYWYRQAAGRGLQLLFYSVGIGQISSEVPQNLSASRPQDRQFILSSKKLLLSDSGFYLCAWSSGLAGAGEQFFGPGTRLTVL.

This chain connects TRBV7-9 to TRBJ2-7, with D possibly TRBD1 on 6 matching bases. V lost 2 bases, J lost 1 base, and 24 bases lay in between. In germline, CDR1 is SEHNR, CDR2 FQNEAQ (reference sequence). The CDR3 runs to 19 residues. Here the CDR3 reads CASSLWAGAGPRLSYEQYF. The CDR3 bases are TGTGCCAGCAGCTTATGGGCAGGGGCCGGCCCGAGGTTATCCTACGAGCAGTACTTC. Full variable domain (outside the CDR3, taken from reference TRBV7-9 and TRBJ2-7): DTGVSQNPRHKITKRGQNVTFRCDPISEHNRLYWYRQTLGQGPEFLTYFQNEAQLEKSRLLSDRFSAERPKGSFSTLEIQRTEQGDSAMYLCASSLWAGAGPRLSYEQYFGPGTRLTVT.

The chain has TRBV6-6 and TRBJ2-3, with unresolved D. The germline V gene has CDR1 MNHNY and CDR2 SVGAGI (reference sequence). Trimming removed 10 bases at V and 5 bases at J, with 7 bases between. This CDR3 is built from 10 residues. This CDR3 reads CATLQDTQYF. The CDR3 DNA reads TGTGCCACCTTACAAGATACGCAGTATTTT.

The CDR3 sequence is CASSADRVSTEAFF. The CDR3 DNA is TGTGCCAGCAGTGCGGACAGGGTCTCGACTGAAGCTTTCTTT. The V call is TRBV6-4, the J call TRBJ1-1, with 8 bases aligning to TRBD1. Trimming removed 4 bases from V and 5 bases from J; junction bases left unmatched: 6. The germline CDR1 and CDR2 sequences are MRHNA and SNTAGT. This CDR3 is 14 amino acids long.

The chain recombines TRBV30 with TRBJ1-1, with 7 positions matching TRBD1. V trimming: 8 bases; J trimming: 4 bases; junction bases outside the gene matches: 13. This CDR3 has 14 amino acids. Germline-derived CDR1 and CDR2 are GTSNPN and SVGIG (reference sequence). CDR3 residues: CAKNNKGATTEAFF. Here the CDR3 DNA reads TGTGCCAAGAACAACAAGGGGGCAACCACTGAAGCTTTCTTT.

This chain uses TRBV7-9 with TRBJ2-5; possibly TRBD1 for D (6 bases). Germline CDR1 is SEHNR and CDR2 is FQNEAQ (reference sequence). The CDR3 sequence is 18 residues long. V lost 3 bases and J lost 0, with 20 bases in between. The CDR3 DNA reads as TGTGCCAGCAGCTTCCCTAGACTTGGACAGAAGTACCAAGAGACCCAGTACTTC. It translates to CASSFPRLGQKYQETQYF.

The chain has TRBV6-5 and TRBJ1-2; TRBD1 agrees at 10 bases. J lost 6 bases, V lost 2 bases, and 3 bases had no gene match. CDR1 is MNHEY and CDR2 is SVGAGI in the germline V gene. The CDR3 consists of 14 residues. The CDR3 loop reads CASSYTDRGNGYTF. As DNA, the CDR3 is TGTGCCAGCAGTTACACGGACAGGGGGAATGGCTACACCTTC.

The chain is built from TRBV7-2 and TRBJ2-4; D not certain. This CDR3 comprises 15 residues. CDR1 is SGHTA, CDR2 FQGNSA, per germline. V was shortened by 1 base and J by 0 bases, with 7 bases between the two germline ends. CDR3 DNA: TGTGCCAGCAGCTTAGTACTACTAGCCAAAAACATTCAGTACTTC. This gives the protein CASSLVLLAKNIQYF.

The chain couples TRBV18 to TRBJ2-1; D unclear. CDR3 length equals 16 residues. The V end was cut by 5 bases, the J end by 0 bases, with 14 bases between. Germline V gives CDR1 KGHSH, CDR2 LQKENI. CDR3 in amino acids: CASSESADSSYNEQFF. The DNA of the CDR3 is TGTGCCAGCTCAGAAAGCGCAGATAGCTCCTACAATGAGCAGTTCTTC.